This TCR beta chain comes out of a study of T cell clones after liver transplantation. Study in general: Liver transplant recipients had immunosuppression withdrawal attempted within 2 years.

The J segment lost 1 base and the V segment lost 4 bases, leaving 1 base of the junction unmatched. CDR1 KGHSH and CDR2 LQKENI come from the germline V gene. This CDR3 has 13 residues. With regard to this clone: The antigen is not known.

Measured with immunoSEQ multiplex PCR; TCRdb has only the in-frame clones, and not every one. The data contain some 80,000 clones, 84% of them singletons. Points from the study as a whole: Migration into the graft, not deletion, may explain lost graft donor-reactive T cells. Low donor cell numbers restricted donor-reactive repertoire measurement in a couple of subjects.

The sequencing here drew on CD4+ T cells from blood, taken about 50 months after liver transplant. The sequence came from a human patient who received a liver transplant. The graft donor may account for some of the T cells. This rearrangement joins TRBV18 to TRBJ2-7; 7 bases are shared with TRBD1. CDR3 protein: CASSRGQSYEQYF. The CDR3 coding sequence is TGTGCCAGCTCACGGGGACAGTCCTACGAGCAGTACTTC. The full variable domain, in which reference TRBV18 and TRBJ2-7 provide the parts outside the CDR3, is NAGVMQNPRHLVRRRGQEARLRCSPMKGHSHVYWYRQLPEEGLKFMVYLQKENIIDESGMPKERFSAEFPKEGPSILRIQQVVRGDSAAYFCASSRGQSYEQYFGPGTRLTVT.